These 9 T cell receptor beta chains came from one sample sequenced in a study of cytomegalovirus exposure and HLA in healthy donors. PCR involved 60 Vbeta and 13 Jbeta primers. Produced via immunoSEQ multiplex PCR; TCRdb's table is partial and in-frame only. This table has 180,000 or so clones, around 82% appearing once. Source material: PBMCs. The receptors originated from a woman in her thirties in good health and CMV-seropositive.

V usage is TRBV7-9 and J usage is TRBJ2-7; 8 bases match TRBD2. Germline V gene sequence: CDR1 SEHNR, CDR2 FQNEAQ (reference sequence). The CDR3 extends over 15 amino acids. V trimming: 3 bases; J trimming: 4 bases; junction bases outside the gene matches: 8. As DNA, the CDR3 is TGTGCCAGCAGCTTTGGGAGTAGCGGGGAATACGAGCAGTACTTC. The encoded protein is CASSFGSSGEYEQYF.

This clone was seen only a few times. V is TRBV6-6 and J is TRBJ1-4, with TRBD1 matching over 7 bases. Germline-derived CDR1 and CDR2 are MNHNY and SVGAGI (reference sequence). The CDR3 contains 14 residues. J lost 8 bases, V lost 6 bases, and 9 bases had no gene match. This CDR3 reads CASSYTGVVEKLFF. The CDR3 coding sequence is TGTGCCAGCAGCTACACAGGGGTGGTCGAAAAACTGTTTTTT.

The V gene is TRBV11-1, the J gene TRBJ2-2; tentatively, D is TRBD1 (6 bases). The CDR3 extends over 16 amino acids. Trimming took 1 base from V and 1 from J, leaving 10 bases between them. Germline-derived CDR1 and CDR2 are SGHAT and FQDESV (reference sequence). The CDR3 reads CASSLEGHLNTGELFF. CDR3 DNA: TGTGCCAGCAGCTTAGAGGGACACTTGAACACCGGGGAGCTGTTTTTT.

The chain is built from TRBV5-1 and TRBJ2-5; D is possibly TRBD1 (6 bases). The CDR3 has 15 residues. V was cut by 3 bases and J by 6 bases, with 18 bases left in between. CDR1 is SGHRS and CDR2 is YFSETQ in the germline V gene. CDR3: CASSSAGRGEQTQYF. CDR3 nucleotide sequence: TGCGCCAGCAGCTCGGCAGGCAGGGGCGAACAGACCCAGTACTTC.

The rearrangement links TRBV7-9 to TRBJ1-6; D not certain. V lost 8 bases, J lost 7 bases, and 12 bases lay in between. Germline V lookup: CDR1 SEHNR, CDR2 FQNEAQ (reference sequence). This CDR3 is 13 amino acids long. DNA of the CDR3: TGTGCCAGCGGAGGCCCCCTAAATTCACCCCTCCACTTT. Amino acid sequence: CASGGPLNSPLHF.

V gene TRBV11-2 combines with J gene TRBJ1-5; D uncertain. The ends were cut back, 4 bases at V and 4 bases at J, with 5 bases in the middle. The germline CDR1 and CDR2 sequences are SGHAT and FQNNGV. This CDR3 contains 12 residues. Here the CDR3 reads CASSSLNQPQHF. In DNA form, the CDR3 reads TGTGCCAGCAGCTCCTTGAATCAGCCCCAGCATTTT.

The rearrangement uses TRBV18 and TRBJ1-2; 9 positions agree with TRBD1. This CDR3 comprises 14 residues. Per germline, CDR1 KGHSH and CDR2 LQKENI. V gave up 3 bases and J gave up 5 bases; unmatched junction bases: 4. CDR3 protein: CASSPPGTGYGYTF. DNA for the CDR3: TGTGCCAGCTCACCGCCCGGGACAGGGTATGGCTACACCTTC.

The chain has TRBV21-1 and TRBJ2-2; the table's D call of TRBD2 was not tested on the DNA. TRBV21-1 is flagged as a pseudogene. This CDR3 comprises 18 residues. The CDR3 DNA reads as TGTGCCAGCAGCAACGGACTAGCGGGGGGGCGGAATACCGGGGAGCTGTTTTTT. Amino acids: CASSNGLAGGRNTGELFF.

The chain joins TRBV5-1 to TRBJ1-4; D gene unclear. There are 14 residues in the CDR3. V gave up 0 bases and J gave up 0 bases, with 3 bases separating them. Germline V gene lookup returns CDR1 SGHRS and CDR2 YFSETQ. CDR3 residues: CASSLATTNEKLFF. CDR3 DNA: TGCGCCAGCAGCTTGGCCACAACTAATGAAAAACTGTTTTTT. The variable domain in full, completed from reference TRBV5-1 and TRBJ1-4, reads KAGVTQTPRYLIKTRGQQVTLSCSPISGHRSVSWYQQTPGQGLQFLFEYFSETQRNKGNFPGRFSGRQFSNSRSEMNVSTLELGDSALYLCASSLATTNEKLFFGSGTQLSVL.